A selection of T cell receptor beta chains follows, all from one sample in a study of T cell responses to AZD1222 COVID-19 vaccine. Assay used: immunoSEQ multiplex PCR; TCRdb lists only in-frame clones, some missing. The data show over 150,000 clones, around 90% seen once. Sequenced here: peripheral blood, sampled on day 0 of MenACWY control vaccination. These receptors were collected from an adult in good health. Each CDR3 is given with its conserved first and last residue. D genes are given only for firm matches. Size values are once, few and many counts, or a class for expanded clones, and some rows have none.

j_gene,d_gene,v_gene,abundance,CDR3nt,CDR3aa
TRBJ1-5,-,TRBV7-9,-,TGTGCCAGCAGCTTAGCGAGTTATCAGCCCCAGCATTTT,CASSLASYQPQHF
TRBJ1-6,TRBD1,TRBV19,-,TGTGCCAGTAGTATCGACAGGGCATCACCCCTCCACTTT,CASSIDRASPLHF
TRBJ2-1,-,TRBV12-2,-,TGTGCAAGTCGCTGCACTAGGGGGCGCATGAATGAGCAGTTCTTC,CASRCTRGRMNEQFF
TRBJ1-3,-,TRBV9,-,TGTGCCAGCAGCGTAGCCCCAGGGTGGTTAGGAAACACCATATATTTT,CASSVAPGWLGNTIYF
TRBJ1-2,-,TRBV12-3/TRBV12-4,-,TGTGCCAGCAGTTTAGAACAGCTCTATGGCTACACCTTC,CASSLEQLYGYTF
TRBJ2-7,TRBD2,TRBV28,once,TGTGCCAGCAGTTCGTGGACTAGCGGGAGGCGCTACGAGCAGTACTTC,CASSSWTSGRRYEQYF
TRBJ1-2,TRBD1,TRBV7-2,-,TGTGCCAGCAGCTTACAGGTGGGACAGGGCTATGGCTACACCTTC,CASSLQVGQGYGYTF
TRBJ1-1,-,TRBV7-2,-,TGTGCCAGCAGCTTAGTAGCGAGAGCTGAAGCTTTCTTT,CASSLVARAEAFF
TRBJ2-5,-,TRBV7-8,-,TGTGCCAGCAGCTTAGGGGCCTTGGGAGTCCAAGAGACCCAGTACTTC,CASSLGALGVQETQYF
TRBJ2-7,-,TRBV28,-,TGTGCCAGCAAAGAGGCCAGGGACCCCCTCGCCCGCGAGCAGTACTTC,CASKEARDPLAREQYF
TRBJ1-2,TRBD1,TRBV12-3/TRBV12-4,-,TGTGCCAGCAGTGTCACAGGGGGGGGAGGCTACACCTTC,CASSVTGGGGYTF
TRBJ2-2,TRBD2,TRBV11-2,-,TGTGCCAGCTTCCGGAGGGCGGGAGGGAACACCGGGGAGCTGTTTTTT,CASFRRAGGNTGELFF